The sequence of this T cell receptor (beta chain) was determined in a study of cytomegalovirus exposure and HLA in healthy donors. A remark on this clone: The antigen remains unidentified.

CDR1 is SEHNR and CDR2 is FQNEAQ in the germline V gene (reference sequence). Trimming pared 2 bases from V and 2 bases from J, leaving 17 bases between. The CDR3 loop spans 17 amino acids. Profiled with immunoSEQ multiplex PCR; TCRdb holds only in-frame clones, not every one. This table holds tens of thousands of clones, more than 70% found once. The study, taken as a whole, reports: The study labeled about 160 TCR beta chains cytomegalovirus-associated. According to reports, the classifier identified cytomegalovirus status with high specificity and sensitivity.

This TCR was sampled from a woman aged 18-29 years in good health and CMV-seropositive. The V and J genes are TRBV7-9 and TRBJ2-3, with D maybe TRBD2 (7 bases). The sequenced sample consisted of PBMCs. CDR3 sequence: CASSLFGRGPLTDTQYF. CDR3 bases: TGTGCCAGCAGCTTATTCGGGCGGGGGCCGCTCACAGATACGCAGTATTTT.